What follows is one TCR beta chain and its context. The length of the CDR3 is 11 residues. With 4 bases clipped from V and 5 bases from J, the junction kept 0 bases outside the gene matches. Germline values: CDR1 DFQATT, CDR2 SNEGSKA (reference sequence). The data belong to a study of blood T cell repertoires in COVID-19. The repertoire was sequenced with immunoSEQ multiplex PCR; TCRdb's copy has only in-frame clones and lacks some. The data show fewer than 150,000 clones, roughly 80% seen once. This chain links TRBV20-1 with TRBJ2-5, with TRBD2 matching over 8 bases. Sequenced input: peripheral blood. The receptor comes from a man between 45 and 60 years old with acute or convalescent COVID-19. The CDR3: CSAIAGETQYF. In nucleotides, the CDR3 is TGCAGTGCTATAGCGGGGGAGACCCAGTACTTC.